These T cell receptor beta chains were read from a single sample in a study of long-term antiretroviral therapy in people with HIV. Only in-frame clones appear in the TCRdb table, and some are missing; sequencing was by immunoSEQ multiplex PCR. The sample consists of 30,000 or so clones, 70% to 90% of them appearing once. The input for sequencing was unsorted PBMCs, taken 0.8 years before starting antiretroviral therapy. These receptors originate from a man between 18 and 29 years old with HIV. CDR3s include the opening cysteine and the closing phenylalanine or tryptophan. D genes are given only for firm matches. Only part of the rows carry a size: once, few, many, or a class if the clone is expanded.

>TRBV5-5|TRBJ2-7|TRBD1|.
CASSLVGGPYEQYF
TGTGCCAGCAGCTTGGTAGGGGGCCCCTACGAGCAGTACTTC
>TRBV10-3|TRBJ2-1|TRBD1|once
CAIRDRADNEQFF
TGTGCCATCCGAGACAGGGCCGACAATGAGCAGTTCTTC
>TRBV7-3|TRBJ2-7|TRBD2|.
CASSFSPAGALYEQYF
TGTGCCAGCAGCTTTTCCCCGGCGGGAGCTTTATACGAGCAGTACTTC
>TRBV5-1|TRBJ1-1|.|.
CASSWGGNTEAFF
TGCGCCAGCAGCTGGGGGGGGAACACTGAAGCTTTCTTT
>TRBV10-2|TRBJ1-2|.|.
CASSEAEAFRYGYTF
TGCGCCAGCAGTGAGGCCGAGGCGTTCCGTTATGGCTACACCTTC
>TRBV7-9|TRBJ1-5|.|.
CASSFGQSNQPQHF
TGTGCCAGCAGCTTCGGACAGTCCAATCAGCCCCAGCATTTT
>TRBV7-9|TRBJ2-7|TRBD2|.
CASSLSGSGAYEQYF
TGTGCCAGCAGCTTATCGGGAAGCGGGGCCTACGAGCAGTACTTC
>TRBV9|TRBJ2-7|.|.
CASGSPPFDEQYF
TGTGCCAGCGGTTCTCCTCCCTTCGACGAGCAGTACTTC
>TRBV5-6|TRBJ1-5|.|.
CASSFGGPGQPQHF
TGTGCCAGCAGCTTCGGCGGACCGGGACAGCCCCAGCATTTT
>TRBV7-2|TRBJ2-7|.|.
CASSLNGYEQYF
TGTGCCAGCAGCTTAAACGGGTACGAGCAGTACTTC
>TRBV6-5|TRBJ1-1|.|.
CASSYSSGVGEAFF
TGTGCCAGCAGTTACTCGTCCGGGGTTGGTGAAGCTTTCTTT
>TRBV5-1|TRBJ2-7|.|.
CASSGGTTSYEQYF
TGCGCCAGCAGCGGGGGGACAACTTCCTACGAGCAGTACTTC
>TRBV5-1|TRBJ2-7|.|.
CASSGPGAASSYEQYF
TGCGCCAGCAGCGGCCCTGGGGCAGCTAGCTCCTACGAGCAGTACTTC
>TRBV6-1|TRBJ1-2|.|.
CASTPLRANYGYTF
TGTGCCAGCACCCCGCTAAGGGCTAACTATGGCTACACCTTC
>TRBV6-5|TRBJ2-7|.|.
CASSYGSSEGHEQYF
TGTGCCAGCAGTTACGGTTCAAGCGAGGGACACGAGCAGTACTTC
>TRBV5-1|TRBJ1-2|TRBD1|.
CASSSLTGGERSGTF
TGCGCCAGCAGCTCCCTGACAGGGGGCGAACGGAGCGGTACCTTC
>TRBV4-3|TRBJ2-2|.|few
CASSQDVPAYWGGELFF
TGCGCCAGCAGCCAAGATGTACCGGCCTACTGGGGCGGGGAGCTGTTTTTT
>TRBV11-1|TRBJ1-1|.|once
CASSLAPNTEAFF
TGTGCCAGCAGCTTAGCTCCGAACACTGAAGCTTTCTTT
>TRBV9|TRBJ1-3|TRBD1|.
CASSGTGARNTIYF
TGTGCCAGCAGCGGCACAGGGGCTCGAAACACCATATATTTT
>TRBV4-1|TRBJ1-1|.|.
CASSQGGSGRFAEAFF
TGCGCCAGCAGCCAAGGGGGGTCAGGTAGGTTCGCTGAAGCTTTCTTT
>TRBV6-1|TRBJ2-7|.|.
CASKGLYEQYF
TGTGCCAGCAAGGGGTTGTACGAGCAGTACTTC
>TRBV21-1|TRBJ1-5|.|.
CASSLRDREYQPQHF
TGTGCCAGTAGTCTCCGGGACAGGGAGTACCAGCCCCAGCATTTT
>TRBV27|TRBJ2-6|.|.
CASSLGGANVLTF
TGTGCCAGCAGTTTAGGAGGGGCCAACGTCCTGACTTTC
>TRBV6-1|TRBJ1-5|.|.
CASSETGTLVGPQHF
TGTGCCAGCAGTGAAACCGGGACGCTTGTCGGCCCCCAGCATTTT
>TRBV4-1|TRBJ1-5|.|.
CASSPGRNSNQPQHF
TGCGCCAGCAGCCCTGGACGGAACTCGAATCAGCCCCAGCATTTT
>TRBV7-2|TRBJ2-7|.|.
CASSLDIRGEQYF
TGTGCCAGCAGCTTAGATATACGGGGCGAGCAGTACTTC
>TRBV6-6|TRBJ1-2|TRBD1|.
CASSSERQGLGYTF
TGTGCCAGCAGTTCGGAACGACAGGGCTTGGGCTACACCTTC
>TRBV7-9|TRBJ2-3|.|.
CASSLGGAYVTDTQYF
TGTGCCAGCAGCTTAGGAGGCGCTTACGTTACAGATACGCAGTATTTT
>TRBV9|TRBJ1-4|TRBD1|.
CASSVGDRAVGEKLFF
TGTGCCAGCAGCGTAGGGGACAGGGCGGTAGGGGAAAAACTGTTTTTT
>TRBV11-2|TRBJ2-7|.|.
CASSLAYPYEQYF
TGTGCCAGCAGCTTAGCCTATCCCTACGAGCAGTACTTC
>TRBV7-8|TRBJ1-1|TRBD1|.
CASSPGQGFMNTEAFF
TGTGCCAGCAGCCCGGGACAGGGCTTCATGAACACTGAAGCTTTCTTT
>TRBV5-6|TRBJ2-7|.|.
CASSSRPEGQYF
TGTGCCAGCAGCTCCCGCCCGGAGGGGCAGTACTTC
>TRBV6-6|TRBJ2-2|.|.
CASSQQAGTAIGELFF
TGTGCCAGCAGTCAACAAGCGGGGACAGCGATCGGGGAGCTGTTTTTT
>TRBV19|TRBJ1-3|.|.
CASSIGPGNTIYF
TGTGCCAGTAGTATAGGGCCTGGAAACACCATATATTTT
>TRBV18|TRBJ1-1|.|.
CASSPDTEAFF
TGTGCCAGCTCACCAGACACTGAAGCTTTCTTT
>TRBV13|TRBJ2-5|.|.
CASSLRGQAEEQYF
TGTGCCAGCAGCTTACGAGGCCAGGCGGAGGAGCAGTACTTC
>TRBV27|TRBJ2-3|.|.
CASRTMTDTQYF
TGTGCCAGCAGGACGATGACAGATACGCAGTATTTT
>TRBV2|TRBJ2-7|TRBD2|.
CASSASGTSYEQYF
TGTGCCAGCAGTGCTAGCGGGACTTCCTACGAGCAGTACTTC
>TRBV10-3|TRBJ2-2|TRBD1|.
CAIKGWDRERTGELFF
TGTGCCATCAAGGGTTGGGACAGGGAGAGAACCGGGGAGCTGTTTTTT
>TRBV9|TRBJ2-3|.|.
CASSRDSDTDTQYF
TGTGCCAGCAGCAGGGACTCCGACACAGATACGCAGTATTTT
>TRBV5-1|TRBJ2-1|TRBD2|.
CASSAPGTSGPNEQFF
TGCGCCAGCAGCGCCCCCGGGACTAGTGGACCCAATGAGCAGTTCTTC
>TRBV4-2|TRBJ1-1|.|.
CASSQEGTTEAFF
TGTGCCAGCAGCCAAGAGGGGACCACTGAAGCTTTCTTT
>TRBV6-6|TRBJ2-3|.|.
CASSSPTGIVSDTQYF
TGTGCCAGCAGTTCGCCGACTGGAATAGTATCGGATACGCAGTATTTT
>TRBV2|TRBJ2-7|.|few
CAGGLGPYEQYF
TGTGCCGGGGGCTTGGGTCCCTACGAGCAGTACTTC
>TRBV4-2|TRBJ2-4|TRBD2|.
CASSQDRLALRNIQYF
TGTGCCAGCAGCCAAGATCGACTAGCTCTTAGGAACATTCAGTACTTC
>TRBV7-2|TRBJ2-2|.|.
CASSTTSHGELFF
TGTGCCAGCAGCACCACCTCGCACGGGGAGCTGTTTTTT
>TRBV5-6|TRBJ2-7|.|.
CASSPGGLLYEQYF
TGTGCCAGCAGTCCTGGGGGGTTACTCTACGAGCAGTACTTC
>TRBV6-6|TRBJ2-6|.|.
CASSFTGSGANVLTF
TGTGCCAGCAGCTTTACGGGGTCTGGGGCCAACGTCCTGACTTTC
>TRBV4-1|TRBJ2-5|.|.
CASSQEETQYF
TGCGCCAGCAGCCAGGAAGAGACCCAGTACTTC
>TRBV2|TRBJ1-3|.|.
CASGGGDYSGNTIYF
TGTGCCAGCGGCGGGGGGGACTACTCTGGAAACACCATATATTTT
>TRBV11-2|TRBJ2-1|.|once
CASSQQGLGEQFF
TGTGCCAGCAGTCAGCAGGGACTTGGGGAGCAGTTCTTC
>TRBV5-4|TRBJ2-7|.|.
CASSPDNREQYF
TGTGCCAGCAGCCCGGATAATAGAGAGCAGTACTTC
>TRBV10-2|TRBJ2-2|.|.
CASSELKTNTGELFF
TGCGCCAGCAGTGAGTTAAAGACGAACACCGGGGAGCTGTTTTTT